Each of the 27 T cell receptor beta chains below was sequenced from the same sample in a study of T-cell reconstitution after alpha-beta-depleted transplantation in children. Preparing the TCRbeta library involved the use of unique molecular identifiers. One entry per CDR3 protein results from TCRdb running MiXCR on the PCR reads. Among 780,000 or so distinct CDR3 sequences listed, 16% were seen once. This material consisted of PBMCs, mostly from graft donor cells, taken 360 days after TCRalphabeta/CD19-depleted stem cell transplant. The receptors come from a male patient younger than 18 who had a stem cell transplant for acute lymphoblastic leukemia, so the T cells may come from the graft donor.

The table lists this clonotype with a few counts. The chain combines TRBV5-1 with TRBJ2-5; D may match TRBD1 or TRBD2 (6 bases each). There are 14 residues in the CDR3. V was trimmed by 4 bases and J by 5 bases, leaving 15 bases between them. CDR1 is SGHRS and CDR2 is YFSETQ in the germline V gene. DNA of the CDR3: TGCGCCAGCAGCGATGGGGGGCAGGGGGAGACCCAGTACTTC. This translates into CASSDGGQGETQYF.

This clonotype was detected only a few times. This chain uses TRBV2 with TRBJ2-3; no reliable D call. Germline-derived CDR1 and CDR2 are SNHLY and FYNNEI. With 10 bases removed from V and 2 bases from J, the gap between germline ends came to 19 bases. The CDR3 is made up of 15 amino acids. The CDR3 is CAIHFPGSSTDTQYF. In DNA, the CDR3 is TGTGCCATCCACTTCCCAGGCAGCTCCACAGATACGCAGTATTTT.

This clonotype was seen many times. V usage is TRBV29-1 and J usage is TRBJ1-2; 7 bases are a match to TRBD1. The trim removed 7 bases at V and 8 bases at J, leaving 7 bases unmatched. The CDR3 sequence is 11 residues long. Germline V lookup: CDR1 SQVTM, CDR2 ANQGSEA. CDR3 in DNA: TGCAGCGGGACAGGCCTTAGCGGCTACACCTTC. It codes for CSGTGLSGYTF. Full variable domain (outside the CDR3, taken from reference TRBV29-1 and TRBJ1-2): SAVISQKPSRDICQRGTSLTIQCQVDSQVTMMFWYRQQPGQSLTLIATANQGSEATYESGFVIDKFPISRPNLTFSTLTVSNMSPEDSSIYLCSGTGLSGYTFGSGTRLTVV.

This clonotype was counted a single time. V and J are TRBV5-1 and TRBJ2-2; D is perhaps TRBD2 (6 bases). V gave up 0 bases and J gave up 5 bases, with 11 bases separating them. In germline, CDR1 is SGHRS, CDR2 YFSETQ. This CDR3 region has 15 residues. CDR3 DNA: TGCGCCAGCAGCTTGGTCCGGGGGACGACCGGGGAGCTGTTTTTT. It yields the protein CASSLVRGTTGELFF. The full variable domain, rest sourced from reference TRBV5-1 and TRBJ2-2, is KAGVTQTPRYLIKTRGQQVTLSCSPISGHRSVSWYQQTPGQGLQFLFEYFSETQRNKGNFPGRFSGRQFSNSRSEMNVSTLELGDSALYLCASSLVRGTTGELFFGEGSRLTVL.

The J gene is TRBJ2-3, the V gene TRBV3-1, with 9 bases lining up with TRBD2. V lost 5 bases to trimming and J lost 5 bases; unmatched junction nucleotides: 20. Germline V gene sequence: CDR1 LGHDT, CDR2 YNNKEL (reference sequence). This CDR3 is built from 19 residues. For the CDR3, the DNA is TGTGCCAGCAGCGTCGACCTGCTAGTTCGCGGGAGGGCCGAAGATACGCAGTATTTT. Translating gives CASSVDLLVRGRAEDTQYF.

The chain's CDR3 is CASSLRVAGADTQYF. In nucleotides, the CDR3 is TGTGCCAGCAGTTTGAGGGTGGCAGGGGCAGATACGCAGTATTTT. The chain has TRBV27 and TRBJ2-3; a possible D gene is TRBD1 (6 bases). V shed 3 bases and J shed 4 bases, with 14 bases lying between them. Germline V CDR1 and CDR2: MNHEY, SMNVEV (reference sequence). There are 15 residues in the CDR3.

V usage is TRBV5-5 and J usage is TRBJ2-1; the D gene is possibly TRBD2 (6 bases). The CDR3 spans 15 residues. From germline, CDR1 is SGHKS and CDR2 YYEKEE (reference sequence). Trimming pared 0 bases from V and 6 bases from J, leaving 13 bases between. The CDR3 bases are TGTGCCAGCAGCTTGGAGGGACTTGGGGTCAATGAGCAGTTCTTC. It yields the protein CASSLEGLGVNEQFF.

This clonotype was seen a single time. The J gene is TRBJ2-5, the V gene TRBV6-1; D is uncertain. Looked up from germline, CDR1 is MNHNS and CDR2 is SASEGT. CDR3 length: 15 residues. Trimming left V 5 bases short and J 1 base short, with 14 bases between. CDR3: CASSTYRLSQETQYF. CDR3 DNA sequence: TGTGCCAGCAGTACCTACCGACTTAGCCAAGAGACCCAGTACTTC.

The rearrangement uses TRBV11-2 and TRBJ2-1; TRBD2 matches at 12 bases. V gave up 4 bases and J gave up 3 bases; unmatched junction bases: 4. This CDR3 has 16 residues. CDR1 is SGHAT, CDR2 FQNNGV, per germline. The CDR3: CASSSSTSGSYNEQFF. Here the CDR3 DNA reads TGTGCCAGCAGCTCCTCGACTAGCGGGAGCTACAATGAGCAGTTCTTC.

This clonotype was found a few times. The chain is built from TRBV2 and TRBJ1-1; D uncertain. Germline CDR1 SNHLY, CDR2 FYNNEI. Trimming shortened V by 1 base and J by 3 bases, and 6 bases separated the two germline ends. The CDR3 covers 13 residues. The CDR3 bases are TGTGCCAGCAGTGAAGGGCTTTACACTGAAGCTTTCTTT. It codes for CASSEGLYTEAFF. Based on the CDR3 plus reference TRBV2 and TRBJ1-1, the full variable domain is EPEVTQTPSHQVTQMGQEVILRCVPISNHLYFYWYRQILGQKVEFLVSFYNNEISEKSEIFDDQFSVERPDGSNFTLKIRSTKLEDSAMYFCASSEGLYTEAFFGQGTRLTVV.

Of note for this clonotype: Sequence at one end of the junction differs from germline and may be a read error. The genes are TRBV7-3 and TRBJ2-1; 8 bases agree with TRBD2. Germline V lookup: CDR1 SGHTA, CDR2 FQGTGA. The CDR3 is 14 amino acids. CDR3 in DNA: TGTGCCAGCAGCTTAACGGGACTAGAAAATGTGCAGTTCTTC. This translates into CASSLTGLENVQFF.

The rearrangement links TRBV11-2 to TRBJ2-3; 10 bases match TRBD1. This CDR3 region has 18 residues. CDR1 is SGHAT, CDR2 FQNNGV, per germline. Trimming at V came to 5 bases and at J to 0 bases, leaving 11 bases not matched to a gene. CDR3 sequence reads: CASSQYRGTGASTDTQYF. The CDR3 DNA reads as TGTGCCAGCAGCCAGTATCGGGGGACAGGGGCTAGCACAGATACGCAGTATTTT.

CDR3: CASSMAGRDGYTF. Written as DNA, the CDR3 is TGTGCCAGTAGTATGGCAGGGAGGGATGGCTACACCTTC. V is TRBV19 and J is TRBJ1-2, with D maybe TRBD1 (5 bases). Germline V gene data show CDR1 as LNHDA and CDR2 as SQIVND (reference sequence). The CDR3 has 13 amino acids. Trimming left V 3 bases short and J 6 bases short, with 11 bases between.

The V gene is TRBV2, the J gene TRBJ2-3; 8 bases align to TRBD2. The V segment lost 5 bases and the J segment 1 base; nucleotides outside the gene matches: 5. The CDR3 is made up of 15 amino acids. Germline lookup yields CDR1 SNHLY and CDR2 FYNNEI. DNA for the CDR3: TGTGCCAGCAGTTGGCGGCGGGAGGGCACAGATACGCAGTATTTT. It yields the protein CASSWRREGTDTQYF.

This clonotype was counted between two and nine times. The chain links TRBV5-1 to TRBJ2-7; 13 bases map to TRBD2. The V gene's germline CDR1 is SGHRS and CDR2 YFSETQ. The CDR3 has 14 residues. V lost 4 bases and J lost 7; bases outside the gene matches: 5. CDR3 sequence (DNA): TGCGCCAGCAGCGTACTAGCGGGAGGGCGAGAGCAGTACTTC. Its protein product is CASSVLAGGREQYF.

The V call is TRBV12-3 or TRBV12-4, the J call TRBJ1-5; D is ambiguous. The CDR3 covers 15 residues. V was cut by 2 bases and J by 3 bases, with 11 bases left in between. The CDR3, as DNA: TGTGCCAGCAGTTTACGGCAAGGCCCCAATCAGCCCCAGCATTTT. This sequence encodes CASSLRQGPNQPQHF.

This clonotype was detected many times. The chain joins TRBV24-1 to TRBJ2-1, with D perhaps matching TRBD1 (6 bases). The CDR3 has 15 residues. Trimming cost V 4 bases and J 2 bases, with 11 bases left between them. Germline values: CDR1 KGHDR, CDR2 SFDVKD. DNA for the CDR3: TGTGCCACCAGTGACTACAGGGTCCCCTACAATGAGCAGTTCTTC. Amino acid sequence: CATSDYRVPYNEQFF.

This clonotype was counted ten times or more. The V gene is TRBV14, the J gene TRBJ2-1; TRBD2 matches 10 bases. CDR3 size: 19 residues. From germline, CDR1 is SGHDN and CDR2 FVKESK. The V segment lost 0 bases and the J segment 2 bases; nucleotides outside the gene matches: 10. The CDR3 DNA sequence: TGTGCCAGCAGCCAAGACGACGTAGCGGGAGGCCTCACCTACAATGAGCAGTTCTTC. It is translated as CASSQDDVAGGLTYNEQFF.

V is TRBV20-1 and J is TRBJ2-1; weak D call: TRBD2 (5 bases). Germline V lookup: CDR1 DFQATT, CDR2 SNEGSKA (reference sequence). The CDR3 has 15 amino acids. V dropped 3 bases and J dropped 2 bases, with 14 bases sitting between them. The CDR3 bases are TGCAGTGCTAGGGCCCACTTCGGGGCCTACAATGAGCAGTTCTTC. Its translation: CSARAHFGAYNEQFF.

This chain joins TRBV29-1 and TRBJ2-1; D not certain. The germline V and J ends were trimmed by 6 bases and 0 bases, with 12 bases remaining between them. Germline V CDR1 and CDR2: SQVTM, ANQGSEA. This CDR3 has 14 amino acids. For the CDR3, the DNA is TGCAGCGTACCCGGCGCGAGCTCCTACAATGAGCAGTTCTTC. Its protein is CSVPGASSYNEQFF.

This clonotype was seen a handful of times. The chain employs TRBV20-1 and TRBJ2-7; 8 nucleotides line up with TRBD1. Trimming removed 3 bases from V and 2 bases from J; junction bases left unmatched: 9. The CDR3 extends over 15 amino acids. In germline, CDR1 is DFQATT, CDR2 SNEGSKA (reference sequence). The CDR3 nucleotides read TGCAGTGCTAGTCTTGGGACAGGTCCCACCTACGAGCAGTACTTC. Translation: CSASLGTGPTYEQYF.

This clonotype appeared many times. The chain couples TRBV5-1 to TRBJ2-1; D is unclear. Trimming shortened V by 0 bases and J by 4 bases, and 8 bases separated the two germline ends. There are 14 residues in the CDR3. Germline V gene sequence: CDR1 SGHRS, CDR2 YFSETQ. Here the CDR3 DNA reads TGCGCCAGCAGCTTGGGGCAGGTTTACAATGAGCAGTTCTTC. The encoded protein is CASSLGQVYNEQFF. The whole variable domain, filled in from reference TRBV5-1 and TRBJ2-1, reads KAGVTQTPRYLIKTRGQQVTLSCSPISGHRSVSWYQQTPGQGLQFLFEYFSETQRNKGNFPGRFSGRQFSNSRSEMNVSTLELGDSALYLCASSLGQVYNEQFFGPGTRLTVL.

The rearrangement uses TRBV27 and TRBJ2-2; TRBD2 matches at 7 bases. V dropped 6 bases and J dropped 0; count of bases not matched to a gene: 10. From germline, CDR1 is MNHEY and CDR2 SMNVEV (reference sequence). The CDR3 runs to 17 residues. Here the CDR3 DNA reads TGTGCCAGCAGCCGCCGGGGGGACCGTGCGAACACCGGGGAGCTGTTTTTT. Translation: CASSRRGDRANTGELFF.

As concerns this clonotype: This may be a read error: a much more frequent sequence differs by one nucleotide. This chain links TRBV11-1 with TRBJ2-7; 7 positions agree with TRBD1. Germline V CDR1 and CDR2: SGHAT, FQDESV (reference sequence). The CDR3 extends over 13 amino acids. The V gene end was trimmed by 9 bases and the J gene end by 2 bases; junction bases not matched to a gene: 7. Here the CDR3 reads CARSRDSTYEQYF. The CDR3 DNA sequence: TGTGCCAGAAGCCGGGACAGTACCTACGAGCAGTACTTC.

This clonotype was detected ten times or more. J is TRBJ2-2 and V is TRBV24-1; D is unresolved. The CDR3 totals 12 residues. Trimming left V 6 bases short and J 3 bases short, with 4 bases between. CDR1 and CDR2 from the germline V gene are KGHDR and SFDVKD. The CDR3 coding sequence is TGTGCCACCAGTCACTACACCGGGGAGCTGTTTTTT. Protein sequence: CATSHYTGELFF.

For the CDR3, the DNA is TGCAGTGCTATCAGGGGGGCCCAAGCCGGGGAGCTGTTTTTT. This codes for CSAIRGAQAGELFF. The V and J genes are TRBV20-1 and TRBJ2-2; tentative D call: TRBD1 (7 bases). Per germline, CDR1 DFQATT and CDR2 SNEGSKA (reference sequence). Trimming cost V 4 bases and J 6 bases, with 15 bases left between them. The CDR3 covers 14 residues.

This clonotype was observed a few times. The CDR3: CASSPGAGVEAFF. Written as DNA, the CDR3 is TGTGCCAGCAGCCCCGGGGCGGGGGTGGAAGCTTTCTTT. V is TRBV7-9 and J is TRBJ1-1; the D gene is possibly TRBD1 (5 bases). The CDR3 runs to 13 residues. Between the trimmed V and J ends, which lost 5 bases and 8 bases, there was a span of 15 bases. Looked up from germline, CDR1 is SEHNR and CDR2 is FQNEAQ (reference sequence).